This T cell receptor (beta chain) was profiled in a study of a mutant IDH1 vaccine in newly diagnosed glioma (dated by TCRdb to the early 2020s). Background on the whole study: In the chemotherapy-containing groups, vaccination started alongside temozolomide cycles, whereas in patients who had radiotherapy alone it started 4-6 weeks after radiotherapy. The roughly 33 treated patients were around 62% male and roughly 40% female, with a mean age of about 38 years. Before enrollment, most patients had been given radiochemotherapy with temozolomide as standard therapy, while the rest had received either radiotherapy alone or temozolomide alone. The week-35 safety follow-up was designated visit V12, and the week-47 end of study was designated visit V13. Peripheral blood was drawn at six visits: V03 (baseline), V05, V07, V10, V12 and V13. Longitudinal TCRB deep sequencing was done for about two dozen treated patients, wherever samples were available for exploratory analyses.

General conclusions and limits of the study: Immune responses induced by the vaccine were seen in 93.3% of patients across multiple MHC alleles. Selection of PBMC samples for TCRB deep sequencing was based on availability. The authors stated that sample limitations prevented analyses of patient blood samples from being reproduced. Pseudoprogression appeared unrelated to alterations in the top peripheral T cell clonotypes detected by TCRB sequencing.

Library method: the immunoSEQ multiplex PCR assay. Rearranged TCR beta chain sequences were amplified using the hsTCRB Kit according to the manufacturer's protocol. An Illumina MiSeq was used to sequence the TCRB libraries. Per the original workflow: The proprietary platform of the kit vendor was used for demultiplexing, trimming and gene mapping. TCRdb holds this immuneACCESS table with in-frame rearrangements only. Some clones are missing; in checked studies, unresolved V genes explain under half, and the rest has no known cause. V, J and clone size are those of that table, while D and trimming were read from the DNA. The sample has approximately 66,000 clones on record, around four fifths of them singletons. Jointly, the top ten make up about 4% of the sample. Reading the label with the study, this specimen's time point is: week 35, safety follow-up. A 20-mer mutant IDH1 peptide at 300 micrograms in Montanide made up each vaccine dose, which was injected subcutaneously together with topical imiquimod. Patients received eight vaccinations in weeks 1, 3, 5, 7, 11, 15, 19 and 23, corresponding to visits V03 through V10. The donors had newly diagnosed IDH1-mutant astrocytomas of WHO grade 3 or 4 that showed loss of nuclear ATRX. The samples were drawn from NOA16, a multicentre, single-arm, open-label phase I trial in Germany that tested a mutant IDH1 peptide vaccine in humans for the first time. Genomic DNA for TCRB sequencing was extracted from EDTA blood using the DNeasy Blood and Tissue Kit.

Including the terminal cysteine and phenylalanine, the CDR3 comprises 11 residues. Only the CDR3 DNA stays, 33 bases, in frame from base 1. The trim is 2 bases for V and 5 bases for J, with a gap of 3 bases between the germline ends. The germline V gene (reference sequence) provides CDR1 PRHDT and CDR2 FYEKMQ. Note on this clone: The antigen it binds to is not known. The input lacks base qualities; no much larger clone sits a single base away.

The rearrangement joined TRBV13 to TRBJ2-5; the D gene remains uncertain. This TCR was sampled from a young man with glioma. This material consisted of PBMCs, taken from a glioma patient whose treatment included an IDH1 peptide vaccine. The sequenced DNA: TGTGCCAGCAGCTTATCGGAGACCCAGTACTTC. It specifies CASSLSETQYF.